This passage covers 22 T cell receptor beta chains from one sample sequenced in a study of T-cell memory formation after mild COVID-19. Via MiXCR, TCRdb re-called the 5' RACE reads, giving one row per CDR3 protein. The repertoire holds 140,000 to 150,000 distinct CDR3 sequences, with around 21% as singletons. Material for sequencing was PBMCs or a T cell subset sorted from them (not recorded which). Source of these receptors: an adult woman who had mild COVID-19 (a few samples of this study predate the infection). Cell type and time point are not known.

The chain carries TRBV20-1 and TRBJ2-6; D uncertain. Germline CDR1 is DFQATT and CDR2 is SNEGSKA (reference sequence). Deletions cut 5 bases from V and 0 bases from J, with 8 bases between. The CDR3 contains 14 residues. CDR3: CSASMPSGANVLTF. The CDR3 DNA sequence: TGCAGTGCTTCAATGCCCTCTGGGGCCAACGTCCTGACTTTC.

This sequence joins TRBV5-1 and TRBJ1-1; possibly TRBD1 for D (6 bases). This CDR3 is built from 19 residues. Germline CDR1 is SGHRS and CDR2 is YFSETQ. The ends were cut back, 4 bases at V and 3 bases at J, with 28 bases in the middle. The DNA for the CDR3 is TGCGCCAGCAGCCGATCTTCGCAGGGGCGGTACTACTCCGACACTGAAGCTTTCTTT. It yields the protein CASSRSSQGRYYSDTEAFF. The full variable domain, rest sourced from reference TRBV5-1 and TRBJ1-1, is KAGVTQTPRYLIKTRGQQVTLSCSPISGHRSVSWYQQTPGQGLQFLFEYFSETQRNKGNFPGRFSGRQFSNSRSEMNVSTLELGDSALYLCASSRSSQGRYYSDTEAFFGQGTRLTVV.

This clonotype turned up a few times. The genes are TRBV7-8 and TRBJ2-3; 7 nucleotides line up with TRBD2. Germline assignment: CDR1 SGHVS and CDR2 FQNEAQ. The CDR3 runs 16 residues. The V gene end was trimmed by 6 bases and the J gene end by 6 bases; junction bases not matched to a gene: 15. The DNA for the CDR3 is TGTGCCAGCAGAGGACGGTGGGCGGGGGTGGGTGATACGCAGTATTTT. Residues: CASRGRWAGVGDTQYF.

This clonotype was counted ten times or more. This chain uses TRBV7-2 with TRBJ1-2; 8 nucleotides agree with TRBD1. After removal of 2 bases from V and 9 bases from J, the junction contained 14 bases not matched to a gene. This CDR3 is 16 amino acids long. Per germline, CDR1 SGHTA and CDR2 FQGNSA. In DNA form, the CDR3 reads TGTGCCAGCAGCTTACGGCGAGTCCGCGGACAGGGCCGCTACACCTTC. This sequence encodes CASSLRRVRGQGRYTF.

This clonotype was counted only a few times. This rearrangement joins TRBV25-1 to TRBJ2-4; TRBD1 matches at 10 bases. The CDR3 runs to 14 residues. Germline V gene lookup returns CDR1 MGHDK and CDR2 SYGVNS. V lost 5 bases to trimming and J lost 7 bases; unmatched junction nucleotides: 5. CDR3 nucleotide sequence: TGTGCCAGCAGTCCCGACAGGGGGCAGAACATTCAGTACTTC. It encodes CASSPDRGQNIQYF.

The chain recombines TRBV24-1 with TRBJ2-1; a possible D gene is TRBD1 (6 bases). The CDR3 extends over 14 amino acids. Germline-derived CDR1 and CDR2 are KGHDR and SFDVKD. V was trimmed by 7 bases and J by 5 bases, leaving 14 bases between them. DNA of the CDR3: TGTGCCACCAGCCCGACAGGAGAAAACAATGAGCAGTTCTTC. Its protein product is CATSPTGENNEQFF.

This clonotype has just a few counts. The chain joins TRBV24-1 to TRBJ2-1, with 10 bases matching TRBD2. CDR1 KGHDR and CDR2 SFDVKD come from the germline V gene. V lost 3 bases and J lost 10; bases outside the gene matches: 5. The CDR3 length is 14 residues. CDR3 region: CATSDPAGGWEQFF. The CDR3 DNA follows: TGTGCCACCAGTGATCCAGCGGGAGGGTGGGAGCAGTTCTTC.

At least ten counts were recorded for this clonotype. V and J are TRBV24-1 and TRBJ2-1; 10 bases align to TRBD1. CDR1 is KGHDR, CDR2 SFDVKD, per germline. The CDR3 totals 15 residues. Trimming took 4 bases from V and 7 from J; bases not matched to a gene: 6. The CDR3 here is CATSDDRGRKNEQFF. The DNA for the CDR3 is TGTGCCACCAGTGACGACAGGGGGCGTAAAAATGAGCAGTTCTTC.

The J gene is TRBJ2-1, the V gene TRBV5-6; 14 positions agree with TRBD2. From germline, CDR1 is SGHDT and CDR2 YYEEEE. Trimming at V came to 3 bases and at J to 8 bases, leaving 1 base not matched to a gene. CDR3 length equals 14 residues. The CDR3 is CASSSGLAGDEQFF. The CDR3 region has the DNA TGTGCCAGCAGCTCGGGACTAGCGGGAGATGAGCAGTTCTTC.

This clonotype was seen at least ten times. This chain links TRBV29-1 with TRBJ2-1, with 12 bases aligning to TRBD2. This CDR3 comprises 17 residues. V shed 3 bases, J shed 3 bases, and the junction held 9 bases outside the gene matches. Germline V lookup: CDR1 SQVTM, CDR2 ANQGSEA. The CDR3 region has the DNA TGCAGCGTTGATGGGCCGACTAGCGGGAGAGGCTACAATGAGCAGTTCTTC. Its translation: CSVDGPTSGRGYNEQFF.

This clonotype has only a few counts. The rearrangement uses TRBV9 and TRBJ2-4; 7 bases map to TRBD2. This CDR3 is built from 15 residues. CDR1 and CDR2 (germline): SGDLS, YYNGEE. With V trimmed by 3 bases and J by 1 base, 4 bases remained unmatched. CDR3 coding DNA: TGTGCCAGCAGCGCCATCGGGGGGGCCAAAAACATTCAGTACTTC. Translation: CASSAIGGAKNIQYF. Supplemented by reference TRBV9 and TRBJ2-4, the full variable domain reads DSGVTQTPKHLITATGQRVTLRCSPRSGDLSVYWYQQSLDQGLQFLIQYYNGEERAKGNILERFSAQQFPDLHSELNLSSLELGDSALYFCASSAIGGAKNIQYFGAGTRLSVL.

CDR3 nucleotides: TGTGCCAGCTCACCGCAGGGGGCCTGGGGAAATCAGCCCCAGCATTTT. The encoded protein is CASSPQGAWGNQPQHF. V and J are TRBV18 and TRBJ1-5, with 8 bases lining up with TRBD1. Looked up from germline, CDR1 is KGHSH and CDR2 is LQKENI. The CDR3 runs 16 residues. V lost 3 bases and J lost 4; bases outside the gene matches: 8.

The rearrangement uses TRBV7-9 and TRBJ2-1, with TRBD1 matching 10 bases. The germline V gene has CDR1 SEHNR and CDR2 FQNEAQ (reference sequence). The CDR3 has 16 amino acids. The J segment lost 7 bases and the V segment lost 3 bases, leaving 9 bases of the junction unmatched. CDR3 nucleotide sequence: TGTGCCAGCAGCTTTTGGACAGGGGGAATCAGGAATGAGCAGTTCTTC. The encoded protein is CASSFWTGGIRNEQFF.

This clonotype appeared a few times. The chain couples TRBV12-3 or TRBV12-4 to TRBJ1-5; D remains ambiguous. V was clipped by 2 bases and J by 1 base, with 9 bases between them. CDR3 length equals 15 residues. The CDR3 bases are TGTGCCAGCAGTTTATTGTCCATGAGCAATCAGCCCCAGCATTTT. Amino acids: CASSLLSMSNQPQHF.

This clonotype was seen a handful of times. CDR3 region: CASSQPSTGMNTEAFF. CDR3 in DNA: TGTGCCAGCAGCCAACCGTCGACAGGAATGAACACTGAAGCTTTCTTT. The rearrangement links TRBV3-1 to TRBJ1-1; TRBD1 is a possible D gene (6 bases). Germline values: CDR1 LGHDT, CDR2 YNNKEL (reference sequence). This CDR3 spans 16 amino acids. V was trimmed by 2 bases and J by 0 bases, leaving 13 bases between them.

This clonotype was counted a few times. This chain connects TRBV7-7 to TRBJ2-5, with D hard to call. The CDR3 has 12 residues. Trimming left V 5 bases short and J 5 bases short, with 9 bases between. CDR1 and CDR2 (germline): SSHAT, FNYEAQ (reference sequence). The CDR3 DNA reads as TGTGCCAGCAGCGATGGGCGGGAGACCCAGTACTTC. It yields the protein CASSDGRETQYF. Drawing the rest from reference TRBV7-7 and TRBJ2-5, the complete variable domain is GAGVSQSPRYKVTKRGQDVTLRCDPISSHATLYWYQQALGQGPEFLTYFNYEAQPDKSGLPSDRFSAERPEGSISTLTIQRTEQRDSAMYRCASSDGRETQYFGPGTRLLVL.

The count of this clonotype is one. This chain connects TRBV19 to TRBJ1-6; D gene unclear. The CDR3 contains 15 residues. CDR1 LNHDA and CDR2 SQIVND come from the germline V gene (reference sequence). V lost 3 bases to trimming and J lost 6 bases, with 12 bases between them. The CDR3, as DNA: TGTGCCAGTAGTATGAAGGAGTCACGTAATTCACCCCTCCACTTT. Amino acid sequence: CASSMKESRNSPLHF.

This rearrangement joins TRBV14 to TRBJ2-4; no reliable D call. The CDR3 runs 11 residues. Germline CDR1 reads SGHDN; CDR2 reads FVKESK. Trimming took off 1 base at V and 6 bases at J, with 1 base between the two ends. The DNA for the CDR3 is TGTGCCAGCAGCCAAGGAAACATTCAGTACTTC. This encodes CASSQGNIQYF. Using reference TRBV14 and TRBJ2-4 for the parts outside the CDR3, the full variable domain is EAGVTQFPSHSVIEKGQTVTLRCDPISGHDNLYWYRRVMGKEIKFLLHFVKESKQDESGMPNNRFLAERTGGTYSTLKVQPAELEDSGVYFCASSQGNIQYFGAGTRLSVL.

This clonotype was observed a single time. The chain links TRBV7-2 to TRBJ2-7, with unresolved D. Trimming pared 1 base from V and 2 bases from J, leaving 12 bases between. The CDR3 is 15 residues long. Per the germline V gene, CDR1 is SGHTA and CDR2 is FQGNSA. Here the CDR3 reads CASSLGSRVTYEQYF. CDR3 in DNA: TGTGCCAGCAGCTTAGGATCCCGGGTAACCTACGAGCAGTACTTC.

This clonotype was counted a few times. The rearrangement uses TRBV6-2 or TRBV6-3 and TRBJ2-1, with a tentative D call TRBD1 (7 bases). The length of the CDR3 is 20 residues. CDR1 and CDR2 (germline): MNHEY, SVGEGT. V lost 0 bases and J lost 4, with 25 bases in between. This CDR3 is CASSYSTFGGGGSGYNEQFF. For the CDR3, the DNA is TGTGCCAGCAGTTACTCGACATTCGGAGGGGGCGGTAGCGGATACAATGAGCAGTTCTTC.

A few counts support this clonotype. V is TRBV29-1 and J is TRBJ2-2; 7 positions match TRBD1. The germline V gene has CDR1 SQVTM and CDR2 ANQGSEA. This CDR3 has 17 amino acids. V shed 3 bases, J shed 2 bases, and the junction held 12 bases outside the gene matches. Here the CDR3 reads CSVEDELGGGNTGELFF. The CDR3 DNA sequence: TGCAGCGTTGAGGATGAGCTAGGGGGCGGAAACACCGGGGAGCTGTTTTTT.

Concerning this clonotype: The CDR3 ends on some other residue instead of the conserved phenylalanine or tryptophan, so this is likely a read error. J is TRBJ2-6 and V is TRBV19, with a weak D call TRBD1 (5 bases). The V and J ends lost 7 bases and 0 bases respectively, with 13 bases between them. The CDR3 spans 16 residues. Per the germline V gene, CDR1 is LNHDA and CDR2 is SQIVND (reference sequence). The CDR3 coding sequence is TGTGCCAGTATCCTAGACAGCCTCTCTGGGGCCAACGTCCTGACTTTA. This sequence encodes CASILDSLSGANVLTL.